These 15 T cell receptor beta chains were sequenced from one sample in a study of shared clonotypes between healthy human individuals. Generated by immunoSEQ multiplex PCR, the TCRdb table keeps only in-frame clones and is missing some. The sample consists of 740,000 or so clones, more than 70% of them appearing once. The sequenced sample consisted of memory CD4+ T cells sorted from blood. Subset indicated: CD45RA-negative fraction. Every receptor here comes from a woman in her twenties or thirties in good health.

The chain links TRBV7-8 to TRBJ2-5; D remains ambiguous. There are 13 residues in the CDR3. The V end lost 1 base, the J end lost 4 bases, and 7 bases lay between the germline ends. CDR1 and CDR2 from the germline V gene are SGHVS and FQNEAQ. CDR3 in amino acids: CASSLGVGETQYF. CDR3 nucleotides: TGTGCCAGCAGCTTAGGCGTGGGAGAGACCCAGTACTTC.

This clone was recorded a few times. The chain is built from TRBV28 and TRBJ2-1; 14 positions agree with TRBD2. The germline gives CDR1 MDHEN, CDR2 SYDVKM. The CDR3 extends over 16 amino acids. Germline trimming cut 3 bases from V and 7 bases from J; bases unmatched to any gene: 5. This CDR3 is CASSFSGTSGRNEQFF. CDR3 DNA sequence: TGTGCCAGCAGTTTCTCCGGGACTAGCGGGAGAAATGAGCAGTTCTTC. Looking up the rest from reference TRBV28 and TRBJ2-1 gives the full variable domain: DVKVTQSSRYLVKRTGEKVFLECVQDMDHENMFWYRQDPGLGLRLIYFSYDVKMKEKGDIPEGYSVSREKKERFSLILESASTNQTSMYLCASSFSGTSGRNEQFFGPGTRLTVL.

The genes are TRBV6-1 and TRBJ1-1; 8 bases are a match to TRBD1. The V segment lost 4 bases and the J segment 6 bases; nucleotides outside the gene matches: 10. This CDR3 is 15 amino acids long. The germline CDR1 and CDR2 sequences are MNHNS and SASEGT. The CDR3 protein is CASSALQGAVSEAFF. For the CDR3, the DNA is TGTGCCAGCAGTGCCTTGCAGGGGGCGGTGTCTGAAGCTTTCTTT.

This clone was counted a single time. The V gene is TRBV2, the J gene TRBJ2-1; no firm D call. Between the trimmed V and J ends, which lost 7 bases and 5 bases, there was a span of 12 bases. Germline V lookup: CDR1 SNHLY, CDR2 FYNNEI. This CDR3 has 13 residues. CDR3 in DNA: TGTGCCAGCAAGTGGGCAGGAGACAATGAGCAGTTCTTC. Translated: CASKWAGDNEQFF.

This clone has more than one count but fewer than ten. This rearrangement joins TRBV27 to TRBJ2-3; 9 bases are shared with TRBD2. The CDR3 is 15 amino acids. CDR1 and CDR2 from the germline V gene are MNHEY and SMNVEV (reference sequence). J lost 0 bases, V lost 6 bases, and 4 bases had no gene match. The CDR3 DNA follows: TGTGCCAGCAGATGGACTAGCGACAGCACAGATACGCAGTATTTT. Translation gives CASRWTSDSTDTQYF.

This sequence joins TRBV6-5 and TRBJ2-1; 7 bases match TRBD1. With V trimmed by 6 bases and J by 12 bases, 8 bases remained unmatched. Germline V gene lookup returns CDR1 MNHEY and CDR2 SVGAGI. This CDR3 has 12 amino acids. The CDR3 sequence: CASRSTGAWQFF. In DNA form, the CDR3 reads TGTGCCAGCAGATCTACAGGGGCCTGGCAGTTCTTC.

This chain links TRBV18 with TRBJ1-1; D call uncertain. Trimming took off 2 bases at V and 0 bases at J, with 10 bases between the two ends. The length of the CDR3 is 15 residues. From germline, CDR1 is KGHSH and CDR2 LQKENI. CDR3 region: CASSPRREMNTEAFF. The CDR3 DNA is TGTGCCAGCTCACCAAGGAGGGAGATGAACACTGAAGCTTTCTTT.

A word on this clone: A read error may explain this, as a much larger clone is one base away. The J gene is TRBJ2-2, the V gene TRBV6-6, with D possibly TRBD1 on 5 matching bases. Germline V lookup: CDR1 MNHNY, CDR2 SVGAGI (reference sequence). The CDR3 extends over 15 amino acids. The CDR3 loop is CASNYSRQSTGELFF. The CDR3, as DNA: TGTGCCAGCAATTACTCTAGACAGTCCACCGGGGAGCTGTTTTTT.

The chain links TRBV19 to TRBJ1-5; 12 bases align to TRBD1. Looked up from germline, CDR1 is LNHDA and CDR2 is SQIVND (reference sequence). CDR3 size: 17 residues. The trim removed 5 bases at V and 3 bases at J, leaving 8 bases unmatched. In DNA, the CDR3 is TGTGCCAGTAGTCGCTACGGGACAGGGGGCTTCAATCAGCCCCAGCATTTT. It translates to CASSRYGTGGFNQPQHF.

The chain combines TRBV2 with TRBJ2-7; 9 nucleotides match TRBD1. V dropped 7 bases and J dropped 9; count of bases not matched to a gene: 16. The germline V gene has CDR1 SNHLY and CDR2 FYNNEI. The CDR3 runs to 15 residues. The CDR3 loop is CASTLEGTGFLGQYF. As DNA, the CDR3 is TGTGCCAGCACTCTTGAGGGGACAGGGTTCCTAGGGCAGTACTTC.

V and J are TRBV6-5 and TRBJ2-7, with 13 nucleotides matching TRBD2. After removal of 6 bases from V and 3 bases from J, the junction contained 5 bases not matched to a gene. The CDR3 has 15 residues. The germline V gene has CDR1 MNHEY and CDR2 SVGAGI. The CDR3 spells CASRYGLAGVYEQYF. The CDR3 DNA is TGTGCCAGCAGATATGGACTAGCGGGAGTCTACGAGCAGTACTTC.

The table lists this clone with a count of one. The chain couples TRBV5-1 to TRBJ2-3, with TRBD2 as a possible D gene (6 bases). The CDR3 extends over 15 amino acids. Germline V gene data show CDR1 as SGHRS and CDR2 as YFSETQ. With 4 bases removed from V and 8 bases from J, the gap between germline ends came to 20 bases. This chain's CDR3 is CASSGRRDSRGTQYF. Here the CDR3 DNA reads TGCGCCAGCAGCGGGCGACGGGACTCCCGGGGTACGCAGTATTTT.

As regards this clone: Other DNA sequences in this sample translate to the same CDR3. The chain is built from TRBV27 and TRBJ2-2; no definite D call. Germline V gives CDR1 MNHEY, CDR2 SMNVEV (reference sequence). V lost 2 bases, J lost 3 bases, and 7 bases lay in between. The length of the CDR3 is 14 residues. The CDR3 is CASSLRLHTGELFF. Here the CDR3 DNA reads TGTGCCAGCAGTTTACGGCTCCACACCGGGGAGCTGTTTTTT.

This chain uses TRBV6-1 with TRBJ2-5; tentatively, D is TRBD2 (5 bases). The CDR3 is 15 amino acids. The ends were cut back, 7 bases at V and 5 bases at J, with 20 bases in the middle. From germline, CDR1 is MNHNS and CDR2 SASEGT. CDR3 coding DNA: TGTGCCAGCACTCCCTTTCGGGAACAGATGGAGACCCAGTACTTC. Translated, it gives CASTPFREQMETQYF.

The J gene is TRBJ1-6, the V gene TRBV7-9, with D unclear. The CDR3 runs 15 residues. Deletions cut 5 bases from V and 6 bases from J, with 14 bases between. Germline-derived CDR1 and CDR2 are SEHNR and FQNEAQ (reference sequence). For the CDR3, the DNA is TGTGCCAGCAGCAGAGAAGACGCGGCTAATTCACCCCTCCACTTT. The encoded protein is CASSREDAANSPLHF. The full variable domain, in which reference TRBV7-9 and TRBJ1-6 provide the parts outside the CDR3, is DTGVSQNPRHKITKRGQNVTFRCDPISEHNRLYWYRQTLGQGPEFLTYFQNEAQLEKSRLLSDRFSAERPKGSFSTLEIQRTEQGDSAMYLCASSREDAANSPLHFGNGTRLTVT.